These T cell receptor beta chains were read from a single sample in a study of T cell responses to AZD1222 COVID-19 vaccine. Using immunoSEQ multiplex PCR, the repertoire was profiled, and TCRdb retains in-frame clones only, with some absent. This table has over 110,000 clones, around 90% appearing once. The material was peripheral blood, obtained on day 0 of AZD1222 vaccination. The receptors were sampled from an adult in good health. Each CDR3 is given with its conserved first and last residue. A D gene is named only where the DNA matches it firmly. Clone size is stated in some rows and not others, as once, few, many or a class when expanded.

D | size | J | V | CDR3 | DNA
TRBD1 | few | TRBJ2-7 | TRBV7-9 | CASLLTGPGEQYF | TGTGCCAGCTTATTGACAGGGCCTGGGGAGCAGTACTTC
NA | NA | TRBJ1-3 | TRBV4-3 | CASSGVGVHSGNTIYF | TGCGCCAGCAGCGGGGTGGGGGTTCACTCTGGAAACACCATATATTTT
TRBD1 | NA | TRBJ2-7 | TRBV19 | CASSFRDRVREQYF | TGTGCCAGTAGTTTCCGGGACAGGGTGCGCGAGCAGTACTTC
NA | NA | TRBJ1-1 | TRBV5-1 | CASSLYKENTEAFF | TGCGCCAGCAGCTTATACAAGGAGAACACTGAAGCTTTCTTT
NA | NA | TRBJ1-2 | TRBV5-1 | CASSSLSRGYGYTF | TGCGCCAGCAGCTCCCTTAGTCGGGGCTATGGCTACACCTTC
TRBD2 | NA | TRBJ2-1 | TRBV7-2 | CASSLGLAGNNEQFF | TGTGCCAGCAGCTTAGGACTAGCGGGAAACAATGAGCAGTTCTTC
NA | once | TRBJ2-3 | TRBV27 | CASSSPTRGPDTQYF | TGTGCCAGCAGTTCCCCGACTAGGGGGCCAGATACGCAGTATTTT
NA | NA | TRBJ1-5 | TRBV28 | CASSFLSVDNQPQHF | TGTGCCAGCAGTTTCCTCTCGGTCGACAATCAGCCCCAGCATTTT
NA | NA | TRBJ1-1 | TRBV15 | CATSSDGHRNTEAFF | TGTGCCACCAGCAGCGACGGACACCGGAACACTGAAGCTTTCTTT
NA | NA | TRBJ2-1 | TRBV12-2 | CASRFPPIPGFGPYNEQFF | TGTGCAAGTCGCTTCCCACCGATTCCGGGGTTCGGGCCCTACAATGAGCAGTTCTTC
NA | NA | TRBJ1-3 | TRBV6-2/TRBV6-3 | CASSYGGNTIYF | TGTGCCAGCAGTTACGGGGGAAACACCATATATTTT
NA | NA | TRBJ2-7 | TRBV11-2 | CASSRQVRPFGRYEQYF | TGTGCCAGCAGCCGCCAAGTAAGGCCTTTCGGGCGATACGAGCAGTACTTC
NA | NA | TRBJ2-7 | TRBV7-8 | CASSLARAYEQYF | TGTGCCAGCAGCTTAGCCCGGGCATACGAGCAGTACTTC
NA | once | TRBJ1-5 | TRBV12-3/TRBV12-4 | CASSLAGNQPQHF | TGTGCCAGCAGTTTAGCGGGAAATCAGCCCCAGCATTTT
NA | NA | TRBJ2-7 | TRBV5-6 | CASSVDNYEQYF | TGTGCCAGCAGCGTAGACAACTACGAGCAGTACTTC
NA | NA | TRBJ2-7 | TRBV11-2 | CASSLGFSDSYEQYF | TGTGCCAGCAGCTTAGGGTTTAGCGATTCCTACGAGCAGTACTTC
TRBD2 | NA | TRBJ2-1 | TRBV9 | CASSVDGGSYNEQFF | TGTGCCAGCAGCGTCGACGGGGGGAGTTACAATGAGCAGTTCTTC
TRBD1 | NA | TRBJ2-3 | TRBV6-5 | CASSSGGTQYF | TGTGCCAGCAGTTCAGGGGGTACGCAGTATTTT
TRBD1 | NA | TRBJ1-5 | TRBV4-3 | CASSQDLTGSQPQHF | TGCGCCAGCAGCCAAGATTTGACAGGGTCTCAGCCCCAGCATTTT
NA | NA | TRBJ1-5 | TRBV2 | CASNPSGSRQPQHF | TGTGCCAGCAATCCAAGTGGGTCCCGGCAGCCCCAGCATTTT
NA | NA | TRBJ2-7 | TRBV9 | CASSVDAGYEQYF | TGTGCCAGCAGCGTAGATGCGGGCTACGAGCAGTACTTC
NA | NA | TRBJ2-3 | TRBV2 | CASSQQGIGSTDTQYF | TGTGCCAGCAGTCAACAGGGAATAGGTAGCACAGATACGCAGTATTTT
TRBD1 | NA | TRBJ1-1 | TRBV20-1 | CSPPRGAGAFF | TGCAGTCCCCCCAGGGGGGCCGGCGCTTTCTTT
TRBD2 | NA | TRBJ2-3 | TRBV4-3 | CASSQEWDSGTLSTDTQYF | TGCGCCAGCAGCCAAGAATGGGATAGCGGGACTCTTAGCACAGATACGCAGTATTTT
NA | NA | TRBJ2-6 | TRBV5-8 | CASTFSGANVLTF | TGTGCCAGCACCTTTTCTGGGGCCAACGTCCTGACTTTC
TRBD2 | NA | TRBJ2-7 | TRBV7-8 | CASSSSGGPSFEQYF | TGTGCCAGCAGCTCATCGGGAGGCCCTTCTTTCGAGCAGTACTTC
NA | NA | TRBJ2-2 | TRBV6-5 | CASSYPDGTGELFF | TGTGCCAGCAGTTACCCCGACGGCACCGGGGAGCTGTTTTTT
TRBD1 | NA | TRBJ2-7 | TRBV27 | CASGSLQGTGVLPYEQYF | TGTGCCAGCGGTAGTCTTCAGGGGACAGGGGTTCTACCCTACGAGCAGTACTTC
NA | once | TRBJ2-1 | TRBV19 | CASSPTLTGLVQFF | TGTGCCAGTAGTCCTACCCTTACAGGTTTGGTGCAGTTCTTC
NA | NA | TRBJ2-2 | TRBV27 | CASSLGLAGELFF | TGTGCCAGCAGTTTAGGGCTAGCCGGGGAGCTGTTTTTT
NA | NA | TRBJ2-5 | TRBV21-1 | CASSKVEHGQETQYF | TGTGCCAGCAGCAAAGTGGAACACGGCCAAGAGACCCAGTACTTC
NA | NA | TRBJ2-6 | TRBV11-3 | CASSSVRGANVLTF | TGTGCCAGCAGCTCAGTGCGTGGGGCCAACGTCCTGACTTTC
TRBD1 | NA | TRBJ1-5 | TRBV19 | CASSIQRGQAPGQPQHF | TGTGCCAGTAGTATTCAGAGGGGACAGGCTCCGGGCCAGCCCCAGCATTTT
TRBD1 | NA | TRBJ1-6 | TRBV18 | CASSFRQGRRENNSPLHF | TGTGCCAGCTCTTTCCGACAGGGGCGAAGAGAAAATAATTCACCCCTCCACTTT
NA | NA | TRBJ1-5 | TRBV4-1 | CASSQTGHISNQPQHF | TGCGCCAGCAGCCAGACGGGACATATCAGCAATCAGCCCCAGCATTTT
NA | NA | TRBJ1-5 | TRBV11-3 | CASSLSTGPNQPQHF | TGTGCCAGCAGCTTATCAACAGGGCCCAATCAGCCCCAGCATTTT
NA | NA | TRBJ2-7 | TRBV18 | CASSPTRRSNEQYF | TGTGCCAGCTCACCAACGCGGAGGTCCAACGAGCAGTACTTC
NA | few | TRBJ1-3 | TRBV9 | CASRGLGNTIYF | TGTGCCAGCAGAGGTTTAGGAAACACCATATATTTT
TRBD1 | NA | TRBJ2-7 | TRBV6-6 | CASDRGLEQYF | TGTGCCAGCGACAGGGGGCTCGAGCAGTACTTC
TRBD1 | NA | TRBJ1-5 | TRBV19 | CASSIKGQGTQPQHF | TGTGCCAGTAGTATCAAGGGACAGGGGACTCAGCCCCAGCATTTT
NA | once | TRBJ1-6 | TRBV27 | CASSLLSSSSPLHF | TGTGCCAGCAGTTTATTGAGTTCATCTTCACCCCTCCACTTT
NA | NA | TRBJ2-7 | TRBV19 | CASSISSGGYSGSYEQYF | TGTGCCAGTAGTATTTCTTCAGGGGGGTATTCTGGGTCCTACGAGCAGTACTTC
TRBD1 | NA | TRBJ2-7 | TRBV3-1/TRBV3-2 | CASSQGTGRYEQYF | TGTGCCAGCAGCCAAGGGACAGGCCGCTACGAGCAGTACTTC
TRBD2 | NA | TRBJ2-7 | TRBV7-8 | CASSLAGAGVSYEQYF | TGTGCCAGCAGCTTAGCGGGAGCGGGGGTCTCCTACGAGCAGTACTTC
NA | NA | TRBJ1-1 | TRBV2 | CASSERRGGNTEAFF | TGTGCCAGCAGTGAACGGCGGGGAGGGAACACTGAAGCTTTCTTT
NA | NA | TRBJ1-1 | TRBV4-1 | CASSPPGTRTEAFF | TGCGCCAGCAGCCCTCCCGGGACAAGGACTGAAGCTTTCTTT
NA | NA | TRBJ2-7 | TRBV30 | CAWSPPGRKQYF | TGTGCCTGGAGTCCCCCGGGTCGTAAGCAGTACTTC
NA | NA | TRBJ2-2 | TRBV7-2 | CASSFRDTGELFF | TGTGCCAGCAGCTTCAGGGACACCGGGGAGCTGTTTTTT
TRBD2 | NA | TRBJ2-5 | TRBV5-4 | CASSLTGAGETQYF | TGTGCCAGCAGCTTGACGGGAGCGGGGGAGACCCAGTACTTC
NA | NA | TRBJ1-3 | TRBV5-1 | CASSLGGQEDSGNTIYF | TGCGCCAGCAGCTTGGGCGGGCAGGAAGACTCTGGAAACACCATATATTTT
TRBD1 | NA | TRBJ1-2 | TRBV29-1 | CSFSGGPLYGYTF | TGCAGCTTCTCAGGGGGGCCCCTTTATGGCTACACCTTC
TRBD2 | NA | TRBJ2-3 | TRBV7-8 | CASSFFSGSVDTQYF | TGTGCCAGCAGCTTCTTTAGCGGGAGTGTAGATACGCAGTATTTT